This T cell receptor (beta chain) stems from a study of cytomegalovirus exposure and HLA in healthy donors (TCRdb year 2017). Looking at the study overall: In an earlier analysis of 587 of the donors, 250 to 300 Gb of sequence data and 117 million unique TCR beta sequences from 150 million to 200 million T cells were reported. The study profiled the T cell repertoires of 500 to 800 subjects by immunosequencing and related them to cytomegalovirus serostatus. To predict cytomegalovirus infection status, the study combined high-throughput TCR immunosequencing, statistical association of individual TCRs with disease status, and machine learning. Alongside the repertoire data, information on donor age, sex, ethnicity and CMV serostatus was compiled. Besides the first cohort of some 670 subjects, a separate validation cohort made up of 90 to 150 different subjects was used. Among the approximately 420 genotyped donors, more than 70% belonged to the genetic ancestry cluster associated with self-reported Caucasian donors. About 300 gigabases of sequencing data and 75 million to 85 million unique TCR sequences made up an early release that covered approximately 650 HLA-typed donors. Every discovery cohort repertoire had been produced on one sequencing platform. Genome-wide SNP genotypes for about three fifths of the roughly 700 donors were used in a later genetic analysis, which treated that subset as a discovery cohort. Roughly five DR-DQ haplotypes were treated as single units for association and clustering because of strong linkage in the cohort. Among some 410 genotyped donors of the cohort, an average of 235,054 unique TCR beta nucleotide sequences were sequenced per donor, roughly 18% of them non-productive. Typing coverage varied by locus: roughly 629-640 donors for A, B, C, DRB1 and DQB1; around 560 for DQA1; more than 600 for DPA1; 400 to 480 for DPB1. Rather than using new phenotypic data, the later analysis identified candidate immune exposures from TCR beta sequences and from how often those sequences occurred across donors. In an earlier analysis of 500 to 650 of the donors, high-throughput TCR beta sequencing was used to judge whether each TCR beta V gene segment behaved as functional or pseudogenic. The study aimed to test whether cataloging public T cell receptors could reveal signatures of past pathogen exposure. A later analysis re-examined previously published TCR beta repertoires from over 500 donors and added high-resolution HLA genotyping to investigate patterns of TCR occurrence. HLA typing covered class I and class II loci at four-digit resolution.

The library was made by the immunoSEQ multiplex PCR assay. A mixture of 60 forward primers for TCR Vbeta segments and 13 reverse primers for TCR Jbeta segments was used in the multiplex PCR. A multiplex PCR assay on genomic DNA amplified the CDR3 region of rearranged TCR beta genes. On the Illumina HiSeq System, the amplified TCR beta libraries were sequenced as 87-base-pair reads. Turning to the authors' computational methods: Across the 600 to 700 repertoires, a later analysis counted roughly 77 million unique TCR beta chains, approximately 12 million of which were shared by at least two donors. Raw reads were error-corrected and collapsed into unique sequences with a nearest-neighbor algorithm that merged closely related sequences to remove PCR and sequencing errors. Alignment of CDR3 sequences to IMGT reference sequences was used to assign V, D and J gene segments. Each retained sequence needed at least a six-nucleotide match to both a V gene segment and a J gene segment. Rearrangements were classified as productive when the CDR3 lacked stop codons and remained in frame with V and J, and all other rearrangements were classified as non-productive. CDR3 was defined according to IMGT convention as the region running from the second conserved V-encoded cysteine to the conserved J-encoded phenylalanine. The earlier analysis of 587 of the donors excluded any sequence lacking an unambiguous match to a single V gene segment. In an earlier analysis of roughly 600 of the donors, a V segment was called functional when productive rearrangements were above 56.7%, and segregating when the standard deviation between donors exceeded 5%. A statistical classification framework was built to diagnose cytomegalovirus status from the catalog of TCR beta chain sequences. A later analysis assigned V and J genes by comparing TCR nucleotide sequences with IMGT/GENE-DB human TR gene sequences. A later analysis assigned CDR3 sequences and most-parsimonious VDJ recombination scenarios with the TCRdist pipeline. In a later analysis, every TCR beta chain was defined by the combination of its CDR3 amino acid sequence and its V-gene family, and reads without a unique V-gene family were dropped. As a way to deal with suspected cross-contamination and a sequencing artifact, a later analysis dropped 640 or so nucleotide sequences that were highly shared and had low generation probability. In a later analysis, a clonal expansion index for each public chain was calculated from normalized within-repertoire ranks of inferred template counts. In a later analysis, generation probabilities were computed with a VDJ recombination model fitted to out-of-frame rearrangements, and the resulting probabilities were checked against IGoR. In a later analysis, hypergeometric tests were used to score TCR-TCR, TCR-HLA and TCR-CMV co-occurrence, with a repertoire-size bias correction applied to TCR pairs. To estimate false discovery rates, a later analysis permuted the HLA or CMV assignments 20 times. In a later analysis, co-occurring TCRs were grouped using DBSCAN, and TCRdist sequence similarity was added for clustering within HLA-allele-positive subsets. Co-occurrence clustering excluded repertoires with fewer than 30,000 or more than 120,000 public chains, plus five with anomalous nucleotide sharing. Entries here come from immuneACCESS through TCRdb and include only in-frame sequences with V and J called. Some clones fail to appear in such tables; in the studies checked, an unresolved V gene covers under half of the shortfall, and the cause of the remainder is unknown. The V and J calls and clone size were taken over from that table, and D and trimming were inferred from the DNA. In this sample the table shows roughly 180,000 clones, around 80% of which occur a single time. Roughly 7.1% of the sample lies in the top ten.

Study-level results and caveats: According to a later analysis, most CMV-associated TCR beta chains appeared to be HLA-restricted, and the HLA associations seemed to be driven largely by CMV exposure. Because HLA typing was missing for some donors at each locus, association tests included only the typed subset. A cluster of highly shared sequence variants was judged likely to represent a technical artifact of the sequencing pipeline. It was suggested by the authors that the approach could potentially be generalized to other disease states and immunological phenotypes. A further reported finding was that TCR beta sequences accurately predicted the HLA-A and HLA-B alleles for most subjects in the first cohort. Cytomegalovirus status was reported to be diagnosed by the classifier with high specificity and sensitivity in both the original and validation cohorts. Specific HLA alleles were associated with 16,951 TCR beta sequences at a false discovery rate of 0.05 in a later analysis. In vitro tests confirmed that three of the cytomegalovirus-associated TCR beta chains recognize cytomegalovirus antigens. This cohort had only TCR beta chains sequenced, and the lack of alpha or paired-chain data limited which features could be detected. Because the 87-base-pair reads could not distinguish some IMGT-functional V segments, including TRBV6-2 and TRBV6-3, those segments were excluded. Across donors, most TCR sequences were observed very rarely, whereas some public TCRs were present in many individuals. A later genetic analysis associated a missense DCLRE1C variant with V-gene and J-gene trimming of TCR beta chains, and an independent cohort replicated the association. Strong co-occurrence of HLA alleles, especially DR and DQ, made assigning TCR associations to individual alleles difficult. The earlier analysis of around 600 of the donors excluded some 15 rarely observed V segments, including chromosome 9 orphons, because counts were too low. The study listed 150 to 200 TCR beta chains as associated with cytomegalovirus. An earlier analysis of approximately 540 of the donors showed that most TCR beta V segments appeared in productive rearrangements either about 87% or about 30% of the time, which broadly matched IMGT annotations. In a later genetic analysis, fewer N-insertions in productive TCRs were reported among donors in an Asian-associated ancestry cluster than the roughly 700-donor mean. A later analysis found that TCR association rates varied across HLA loci, with DRB1 alleles showing the most associated TCRs and HLA-C alleles the fewest. CMV serostatus was the only immune exposure information available for the cohort. A later analysis reported that several top co-occurrence clusters appeared linked to parvovirus B19, influenza, CMV and Epstein-Barr virus. A later analysis found that HLA-associated TCR beta chains were more clonally expanded and had lower generation probabilities than equally common non-associated chains. Correlated functional status among segregating V segments might reflect linkage disequilibrium, but an unknown experimental factor could not be ruled out. The presence/absence analyses assumed that sequencing depth was roughly uniform across donors, and that assumption may not be true.

CDR1 and CDR2 are drawn from the germline V gene (reference sequence): SEHNR, FQNEAQ. Including cysteine and phenylalanine, the CDR3 has 15 amino acids. The only DNA kept is the CDR3, 45 bases in frame from the first base. About this clone itself: The antigen this receptor binds is unknown. A read error may produce the germline difference seen at one junction end.

The cohort comprised around 700 healthy bone marrow donors. At the time of sampling, every cohort member was nominally healthy, though immune exposures that went unrecorded were likely present. The donor tested CMV seropositive, placing the donor among the 290 or so seropositive members of the cohort. Each donor provided a peripheral blood sample, and peripheral blood mononuclear cells were used for TCR beta sequencing. The Qiagen DNeasy Blood Extraction Kit was used to extract genomic DNA from the blood cell samples. The TCR sequence derives from a woman aged 35 to 49 in good health and CMV-seropositive. Recombination connected TRBV7-9 to TRBJ1-5, with 10 bases in between that match TRBD1. The sample consisted of PBMCs. The CDR3 region: CSSSPSGTGVQPQHF. In nucleotide form, the sequence is TGTTCCAGCAGCCCTAGTGGGACAGGGGTTCAGCCCCAGCATTTT.